Shown below are 29 T cell receptor beta chains from a single sample sequenced in a study of PD-1 blockade in classical Hodgkin lymphoma. After autologous stem cell transplantation all patients relapsed, and prior brentuximab vedotin exposure differed between cohorts. Sequenced by immunoSEQ multiplex PCR; TCRdb stores in-frame clones only, minus some. Here the sample spans 40,000 to 50,000 clones, around 87% being singletons. The starting material was peripheral blood mononuclear cells (PBMCs), obtained before the second cycle of nivolumab. These TCRs come from a human donor with classical Hodgkin lymphoma.

The V call is TRBV25-1, the J call TRBJ2-2, with unresolved D. Germline CDR1 MGHDK, CDR2 SYGVNS. Trimming removed 0 bases from V and 4 bases from J, with 3 bases in between. The CDR3 has 13 residues. The CDR3 DNA follows: TGTGCCAGCAGTGAATACGGCACCGGGGAGCTGTTTTTT. Its translation is CASSEYGTGELFF.

This clone was picked up a small number of times. The genes are TRBV5-1 and TRBJ1-1, with D possibly being TRBD1 (5 bases). V lost 6 bases, J lost 2 bases, and 17 bases lay in between. Germline CDR1 and CDR2: SGHRS and YFSETQ. The CDR3 spans 15 residues. CDR3 residues: CASNIDSLANTEAFF. The CDR3 DNA reads as TGCGCCAGCAACATTGACAGTCTTGCTAACACTGAAGCTTTCTTT.

The chain combines TRBV19 with TRBJ1-1; tentatively, D is TRBD1 (6 bases). The CDR3 has 17 residues. Germline CDR1 LNHDA, CDR2 SQIVND (reference sequence). V was trimmed by 3 bases and J by 2 bases, leaving 19 bases between them. DNA of the CDR3: TGTGCCAGTAGTATGGAGAGGGGGTGGTTTATAAACACTGAAGCTTTCTTT. This codes for CASSMERGWFINTEAFF.

The chain is built from TRBV5-6 and TRBJ1-2, with D perhaps matching TRBD1 (5 bases). With 4 bases removed from V and 4 bases from J, the gap between germline ends came to 17 bases. The CDR3 is 15 residues long. Germline assignment: CDR1 SGHDT and CDR2 YYEEEE. The CDR3: CASSLGDRQGYGYTF. The CDR3 coding sequence is TGTGCCAGCAGCCTGGGGGACCGCCAAGGCTATGGCTACACCTTC. Variable domain in full (rest from reference TRBV5-6 and TRBJ1-2): DAGVTQSPTHLIKTRGQQVTLRCSPKSGHDTVSWYQQALGQGPQFIFQYYEEEERQRGNFPDRFSGHQFPNYSSELNVNALLLGDSALYLCASSLGDRQGYGYTFGSGTRLTVV.

This rearrangement joins TRBV27 to TRBJ2-1; 8 nucleotides agree with TRBD2. Germline V gives CDR1 MNHEY, CDR2 SMNVEV (reference sequence). The CDR3 totals 16 residues. After removal of 0 bases from V and 9 bases from J, the junction contained 10 bases not matched to a gene. The CDR3 reads CASSLSAGGSLTEQFF. The CDR3 region has the DNA TGTGCCAGCAGTTTATCGGCGGGGGGTAGTCTCACTGAGCAGTTCTTC.

V is TRBV28 and J is TRBJ1-1, with D perhaps TRBD1 (6 bases). The germline V gene encodes CDR1 MDHEN and CDR2 SYDVKM. CDR3 length: 15 amino acids. V shed 5 bases and J shed 1 base, with 14 bases lying between them. The CDR3 loop is CASSASGTPNTEAFF. The CDR3, as DNA: TGTGCCAGCAGTGCCTCCGGGACACCGAACACTGAAGCTTTCTTT.

The gene calls are TRBV7-9 and TRBJ1-1; D gene ambiguous. Per the germline V gene, CDR1 is SEHNR and CDR2 is FQNEAQ (reference sequence). Trimming shortened V by 2 bases and J by 0 bases, and 7 bases separated the two germline ends. This CDR3 comprises 14 residues. CDR3 nucleotide sequence: TGTGCCAGCAGCTTATGGTTTATGAACACTGAAGCTTTCTTT. Amino acid sequence: CASSLWFMNTEAFF.

The V and J genes are TRBV7-9 and TRBJ2-5; 10 bases are a match to TRBD2. There are 16 residues in the CDR3. V lost 5 bases and J lost 0; bases outside the gene matches: 6. CDR1 SEHNR and CDR2 FQNEAQ come from the germline V gene (reference sequence). CDR3 DNA sequence: TGTGCCAGCAGCCTTTATAGCGGGGGGTACCAAGAGACCCAGTACTTC. Encoded protein: CASSLYSGGYQETQYF.

The V gene is TRBV6-1, the J gene TRBJ1-1, with D unresolved. The CDR3 loop spans 10 amino acids. Germline V lookup: CDR1 MNHNS, CDR2 SASEGT. V was cut by 7 bases and J by 8 bases, with 8 bases left in between. In nucleotides, the CDR3 is TGTGCCAGCAAGGCAGGCGAAGCTTTCTTT. This translates into CASKAGEAFF.

The J gene is TRBJ2-3, the V gene TRBV7-8, with 11 bases lining up with TRBD1. Germline-derived CDR1 and CDR2 are SGHVS and FQNEAQ. Trimming cost V 4 bases and J 7 bases; bases outside gene matches: 10. The CDR3 has 16 amino acids. The CDR3 sequence: CASSSLGGTGGNTQYF. CDR3 bases: TGTGCCAGCAGCTCCCTGGGGGGGACAGGGGGGAATACGCAGTATTTT. Full variable domain (outside the CDR3, taken from reference TRBV7-8 and TRBJ2-3): GAGVSQSPRYKVAKRGQDVALRCDPISGHVSLFWYQQALGQGPEFLTYFQNEAQLDKSGLPSDRFFAERPEGSVSTLKIQRTQQEDSAVYLCASSSLGGTGGNTQYFGPGTRLTVL.

The chain is built from TRBV20-1 and TRBJ2-1; D is tentatively TRBD1 or TRBD2 (6 bases each). V was clipped by 3 bases and J by 10 bases, with 10 bases between them. The CDR3 spans 11 residues. Germline CDR1 and CDR2: DFQATT and SNEGSKA (reference sequence). The CDR3 sequence is CSASQGREQFF. The DNA for the CDR3 is TGCAGTGCTAGTCAGGGGAGGGAGCAGTTCTTC.

The chain has TRBV5-1 and TRBJ2-1; 9 positions agree with TRBD2. Germline assignment: CDR1 SGHRS and CDR2 YFSETQ. V dropped 4 bases and J dropped 9; count of bases not matched to a gene: 11. This CDR3 spans 15 amino acids. CDR3 residues: CASSQEGGGAIEQFF. The CDR3 DNA follows: TGCGCCAGCAGCCAGGAGGGCGGGGGGGCCATTGAGCAGTTCTTC.

CDR3 protein: CASSLEPGTGSFEQYF. The CDR3 DNA reads as TGTGCCAGCAGCTTGGAACCCGGGACAGGGTCGTTCGAGCAGTACTTC. V usage is TRBV5-5 and J usage is TRBJ2-7, with 9 positions matching TRBD1. The junction had 10 bases not matched to a gene; V was cut back by 0 bases and J by 6 bases. The CDR3 extends over 16 amino acids. Per germline, CDR1 SGHKS and CDR2 YYEKEE (reference sequence).

CDR3 amino acids: CASSPTGTSITGELFF. DNA of the CDR3: TGTGCCAGCTCGCCCACAGGGACCTCGATCACCGGGGAGCTGTTTTTT. The chain couples TRBV18 to TRBJ2-2; a possible D gene is TRBD1 (6 bases). V was trimmed by 6 bases and J by 4 bases, leaving 18 bases between them. CDR1 KGHSH and CDR2 LQKENI come from the germline V gene. This CDR3 is 16 amino acids long. Looking up the rest from reference TRBV18 and TRBJ2-2 gives the full variable domain: NAGVMQNPRHLVRRRGQEARLRCSPMKGHSHVYWYRQLPEEGLKFMVYLQKENIIDESGMPKERFSAEFPKEGPSILRIQQVVRGDSAAYFCASSPTGTSITGELFFGEGSRLTVL.

The CDR3: CATRPGLAGETQYF. CDR3 sequence (DNA): TGTGCCACCAGGCCGGGACTAGCGGGAGAGACCCAGTACTTC. V usage is TRBV6-5 and J usage is TRBJ2-5; 12 bases are shared with TRBD2. J was trimmed by 4 bases and V by 10 bases; bases with no gene match: 7. The CDR3 has 14 amino acids. Per the germline V gene, CDR1 is MNHEY and CDR2 is SVGAGI.

In this sample, this clone turned up a few times. The chain joins TRBV19 to TRBJ2-1, with TRBD2 as a possible D gene (6 bases). With 7 bases removed from V and 4 bases from J, the gap between germline ends came to 14 bases. In germline, CDR1 is LNHDA, CDR2 SQIVND (reference sequence). The CDR3 extends over 14 amino acids. The CDR3 spells CASKTRGEYNEQFF. The CDR3 DNA reads as TGTGCCAGTAAGACTAGAGGGGAATACAATGAGCAGTTCTTC.

The rearrangement links TRBV7-2 to TRBJ1-4; the D gene is possibly TRBD1 (6 bases). The CDR3 contains 14 residues. Trimming left V 3 bases short and J 8 bases short, with 13 bases between. Germline V gene lookup returns CDR1 SGHTA and CDR2 FQGNSA. CDR3 nucleotides: TGTGCCAGCAGCTTCTCAGGGGTTTACGAAAAACTGTTTTTT. Translation: CASSFSGVYEKLFF.

The rearrangement uses TRBV2 and TRBJ2-3; a possible D gene is TRBD1 (5 bases). Germline assignment: CDR1 SNHLY and CDR2 FYNNEI. CDR3 length: 13 amino acids. The V gene lost 8 bases and the J gene lost 2 bases, with 11 bases spanning the gap. The CDR3 DNA reads as TGTGCCAGCCATGGGGCCTCCACAGATACGCAGTATTTT. Amino acid sequence: CASHGASTDTQYF.

The V call is TRBV6-1, the J call TRBJ2-3, with 8 bases fitting TRBD2. The CDR3 has 14 residues. From germline, CDR1 is MNHNS and CDR2 SASEGT. The V segment lost 5 bases and the J segment 0 bases; nucleotides outside the gene matches: 1. This CDR3 reads CASSREGSTDTQYF. The CDR3 DNA reads TGTGCCAGCAGTCGGGAGGGTAGCACAGATACGCAGTATTTT.

V and J are TRBV10-3 and TRBJ2-5, with D possibly matching TRBD1 (6 bases). Gene TRBJ2-7 matches the end of the DNA better, so the J call may be wrong. Germline CDR1 and CDR2: ENHRY and SYGVKD. The CDR3 spans 12 residues. The CDR3 DNA follows: TGTGCCGCAAAGGACCAGGGGTTCGAGCAGTACTTC. Translated: CAAKDQGFEQYF.

The chain employs TRBV18 and TRBJ1-2, with D unclear. The CDR3 covers 15 residues. Germline values: CDR1 KGHSH, CDR2 LQKENI. The germline V and J ends were trimmed by 3 bases and 0 bases, with 11 bases remaining between them. The CDR3 loop reads CASSPGDLTNYGYTF. The CDR3 DNA sequence: TGTGCCAGCTCACCTGGAGACCTCACTAACTATGGCTACACCTTC.

V gene TRBV6-6 combines with J gene TRBJ2-7; TRBD1 agrees at 8 bases. The trim removed 10 bases at V and 3 bases at J, leaving 14 bases unmatched. The CDR3 runs to 15 residues. Germline CDR1 and CDR2: MNHNY and SVGAGI (reference sequence). The CDR3 nucleotides are TGTGCCACTCTCCCCCTAACAGGGGGGAACTACGAGCAGTACTTC. Translated: CATLPLTGGNYEQYF.

V usage is TRBV11-2 and J usage is TRBJ1-2; a weak D match, TRBD1 (5 bases). The CDR3 consists of 15 residues. Trimming removed 5 bases at V and 4 bases at J, with 17 bases between. CDR1 and CDR2 from the germline V gene are SGHAT and FQNNGV. CDR3: CASSPSGPHSYGYTF. As DNA, the CDR3 is TGTGCCAGCAGCCCTTCGGGACCCCACTCCTATGGCTACACCTTC. The whole variable domain, filled in from reference TRBV11-2 and TRBJ1-2, reads EAGVAQSPRYKIIEKRQSVAFWCNPISGHATLYWYQQILGQGPKLLIQFQNNGVVDDSQLPKDRFSAERLKGVDSTLKIQPAKLEDSAVYLCASSPSGPHSYGYTFGSGTRLTVV.

The chain links TRBV13 to TRBJ2-1; 15 positions match TRBD2. The CDR3 contains 17 residues. Germline lookup yields CDR1 PRHDT and CDR2 FYEKMQ (reference sequence). Losses at the gene ends were 1 base for V and 7 bases for J; bases not matched to a gene: 5. The CDR3 DNA is TGTGCCAGCAGCTTAGTGGGGGGGACTAGCGGGAGGAATGAGCAGTTCTTC. Residues: CASSLVGGTSGRNEQFF.

This chain uses TRBV7-9 with TRBJ2-7; D might be TRBD2 (6 bases). The CDR3 covers 15 residues. V was trimmed by 6 bases and J by 0 bases, leaving 15 bases between them. Germline CDR1 and CDR2: SEHNR and FQNEAQ (reference sequence). CDR3 bases: TGTGCCAGCAGTACGGGACTCCTAAGCTCCTACGAGCAGTACTTC. Encoded protein: CASSTGLLSSYEQYF.

The chain joins TRBV19 to TRBJ1-5, with D uncertain. From germline, CDR1 is LNHDA and CDR2 SQIVND (reference sequence). The CDR3 covers 12 residues. V shed 5 bases and J shed 15 bases, with 17 bases lying between them. CDR3 nucleotide sequence: TGTGCCAGTAGTCCTCCAGGAAGGGATGCGCATTTT. It codes for CASSPPGRDAHF.

The chain employs TRBV4-1 and TRBJ1-2; TRBD1 matches at 12 bases. CDR1 is MGHRA, CDR2 YSYEKL, per germline. The CDR3 loop spans 16 amino acids. V gave up 0 bases and J gave up 7 bases; unmatched junction bases: 6. The CDR3 protein is CASSQDRDRGQSGYTF. The CDR3 bases are TGCGCCAGCAGCCAAGATAGGGACAGGGGGCAATCTGGCTACACCTTC.

The gene calls are TRBV27 and TRBJ2-3; D unresolved. Germline CDR1 is MNHEY and CDR2 is SMNVEV (reference sequence). This CDR3 has 12 residues. Between the trimmed V and J ends, which lost 5 bases and 0 bases, there was a span of 3 bases. DNA of the CDR3: TGTGCCAGCAGTGGGAGCACAGATACGCAGTATTTT. This gives the protein CASSGSTDTQYF.

The chain employs TRBV27 and TRBJ2-7; 11 bases are a match to TRBD2. The CDR3 loop spans 14 amino acids. Per the germline V gene, CDR1 is MNHEY and CDR2 is SMNVEV (reference sequence). V lost 4 bases to trimming and J lost 7 bases; unmatched junction nucleotides: 6. The CDR3 reads CASSSLAGAREQYF. CDR3 bases: TGTGCCAGCAGTTCACTAGCGGGAGCGAGGGAGCAGTACTTC.